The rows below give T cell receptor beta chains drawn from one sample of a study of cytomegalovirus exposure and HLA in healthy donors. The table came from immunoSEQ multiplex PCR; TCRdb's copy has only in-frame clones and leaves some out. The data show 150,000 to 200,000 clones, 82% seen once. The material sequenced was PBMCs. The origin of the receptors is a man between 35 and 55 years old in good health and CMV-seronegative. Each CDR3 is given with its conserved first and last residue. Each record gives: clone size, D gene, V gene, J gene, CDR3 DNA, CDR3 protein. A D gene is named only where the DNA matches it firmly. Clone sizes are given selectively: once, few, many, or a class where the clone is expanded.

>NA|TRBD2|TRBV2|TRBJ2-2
TGTGCCAGCAGTCCGACTAGCGGGGTTACCGGAGAGCTGTTTTTT
CASSPTSGVTGELFF
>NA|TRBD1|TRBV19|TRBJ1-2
TGTGCCAGTAGAAGGGACAGGGAAACTAACTATGGCTACACCTTC
CASRRDRETNYGYTF
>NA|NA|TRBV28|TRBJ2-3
TGTGCCAGCAGTTATCAAGGGGGCGGGGTTACTAGCACAGATACGCAGTATTTT
CASSYQGGGVTSTDTQYF
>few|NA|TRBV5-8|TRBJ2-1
TGTGCCACCGTCCGGCGCAGGGGTAATGAGCAGTTCTTC
CATVRRRGNEQFF
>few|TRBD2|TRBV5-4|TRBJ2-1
TGTGCCAGCAGCGCGGGGACTAGCGTCCATGAGCAGTTCTTC
CASSAGTSVHEQFF
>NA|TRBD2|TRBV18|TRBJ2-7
TGTGCCAGCTCACCACTGGCGGGAGGGTACGAGCAGTACTTC
CASSPLAGGYEQYF
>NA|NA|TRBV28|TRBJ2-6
TGTGCCAGCAACTTGGGAAGGGGCCTTAGCTCTGGGGCCAACGTCCTGACTTTC
CASNLGRGLSSGANVLTF
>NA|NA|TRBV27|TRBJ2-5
TGTGCCAGCCGGGAAAAAGAGACCCAGTACTTC
CASREKETQYF
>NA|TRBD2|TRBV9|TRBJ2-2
TGTGCCAGCAGCGTAGTGGCTAGCGGGAGGGGCACGAGTGTCCGGGATAAGCTGTTTTTT
CASSVVASGRGTSVRDKLFF
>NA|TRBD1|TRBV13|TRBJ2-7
TGTGCCAGCAGCAGGGACAGGGTGACAACCTACGAGCAGTACTTC
CASSRDRVTTYEQYF
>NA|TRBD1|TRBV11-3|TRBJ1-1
TGTGCCAGCAGCCCTCAGGGGGCGAACACTGAAGCTTTCTTT
CASSPQGANTEAFF
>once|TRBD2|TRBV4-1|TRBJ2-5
TGCGCCAGCAGCCAAGAGGCTAGCGGGGGGGAGGCCCAGTACTTC
CASSQEASGGEAQYF
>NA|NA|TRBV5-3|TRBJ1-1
TGTGCCAGAAGCTGCCTGCGGGGGCCGAACACTGAAGCTTTCTTT
CARSCLRGPNTEAFF
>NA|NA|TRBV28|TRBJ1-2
TGTGCCAGCAGTTTATACGCAAATTGGCAGGGAAAGGGCTACACCTTC
CASSLYANWQGKGYTF
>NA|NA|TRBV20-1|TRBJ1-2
TGCAGTGCTGGGGACAAAAGGACCTTC
CSAGDKRTF
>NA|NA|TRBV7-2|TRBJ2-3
TGTGCCAGCAGCGATAGCGGAAGCACAGATACGCAGTATTTT
CASSDSGSTDTQYF
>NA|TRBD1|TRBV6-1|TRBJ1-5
TGTGCCAGCAGTGAAGCGCCGGGACAGCCACGCAATCAGCCCCAGCATTTT
CASSEAPGQPRNQPQHF
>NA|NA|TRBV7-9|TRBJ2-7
TGTGCCAGCAGCTTAGCGCTGTCGGGGGTTATCCCCTACGAGCAGTACTTC
CASSLALSGVIPYEQYF
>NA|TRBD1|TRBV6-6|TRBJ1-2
TGTGCCAGCAGTTACACAGGGGGCGCCTATGGCTACACCTTC
CASSYTGGAYGYTF
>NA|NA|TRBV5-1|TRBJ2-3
TGCGCCAGCAGCTTGGCCGCTACCTCCGGGGATACGCAGTATTTT
CASSLAATSGDTQYF
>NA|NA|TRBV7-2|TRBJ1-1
TGTGCCAGCAGCTTAGAGGGCGGGAATGCTGAAGCTTTCTTT
CASSLEGGNAEAFF
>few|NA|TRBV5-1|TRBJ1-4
TGCGCCAGCAGCTTGGACTCACCATCAACTAATGAAAAACTGTTTTTT
CASSLDSPSTNEKLFF
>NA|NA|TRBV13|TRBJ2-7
TGTGCCAGCAGCCATATGAGGGGGGGGCTCGACGAGCAGTACTTC
CASSHMRGGLDEQYF
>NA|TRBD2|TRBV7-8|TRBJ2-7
TGTGCCAGCAGCCACGAGGGGCTAGCGGGAATTAACCTATTGTCCTACGAGCAGTACTTC
CASSHEGLAGINLLSYEQYF
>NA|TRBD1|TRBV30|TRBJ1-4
TGTGCCTGGAGTTGGACAGGGGGTAATGAAAAACTGTTTTTT
CAWSWTGGNEKLFF